This TCR beta chain was captured by sequencing in a study of cytomegalovirus exposure and HLA in healthy donors. Study context: Early released data comprised approximately 85 million unique TCRs from HLA-typed donors.

Primers: 60 Vbeta forward and 13 Jbeta reverse. The repertoire was sequenced with immunoSEQ multiplex PCR; TCRdb's copy has only in-frame clones and lacks some. The table records 100,000 to 150,000 clones, around 80% of them present only once. Germline V gives CDR1 LNHDA, CDR2 SQIVND (reference sequence). The CDR3 runs 13 residues. Trimming shortened V by 6 bases and J by 7 bases, and 12 bases separated the two germline ends. Sequenced: PBMCs. The receptor comes from a man between 25 and 39 years old in good health and CMV-seropositive. The chain employs TRBV19 and TRBJ1-4; D gene ambiguous. CDR3 DNA sequence: TGTGCCAGTAGATGGGCCCGTGGTGAAAAACTGTTTTTT. It specifies CASRWARGEKLFF.